These 10 T cell receptor beta chains were sequenced from one sample in a study of T cell repertoires in cytomegalovirus infection (dated by TCRdb to between 2018 and 2020). Their antigens remain unidentified. The sample's treatment or condition, from its label and the paper: in vitro stimulation with specific CMV peptide epitopes to enrich CMV-specific T cells. TCRdb names Illumina HiSeq 1500 as the instrument used. TCRdb reworked the public reads: Q25 trimming with fastp, MiXCR clone assembly, productive beta chains retained. A single entry per CDR3 protein holds the most common genes and DNA from its merged rows. For this sample there are 200,000 to 250,000 distinct CDR3 sequences; around 40% appear just once. The ten largest clones take up approximately 60% of the sample. Here the sequenced sample was CD8+ T cells from cultured PBMCs, taken from culture after CMV antigen stimulation. These receptors came from a human donor in good health (CMV status not recorded). Some clones in this sample may be carry-over from other donors' samples.

This chain uses TRBV15 with TRBJ2-1, with D perhaps TRBD2 (5 bases). CDR3 length: 13 residues. From germline, CDR1 is LNHNV and CDR2 YYDKDF (reference sequence). Between the trimmed V and J ends, which lost 5 bases and 4 bases, there was a span of 9 bases. CDR3 in amino acids: CATSLPGYNEQFF. Here the CDR3 DNA reads TGTGCCACCAGCTTACCGGGGTACAATGAGCAGTTCTTC.

This clonotype appeared many times. The V gene is TRBV7-8, the J gene TRBJ2-3; the D gene is possibly TRBD1 (6 bases). Trimming cost V 5 bases and J 4 bases, with 19 bases left between them. Germline assignment: CDR1 SGHVS and CDR2 FQNEAQ. The CDR3 contains 16 residues. CDR3 coding DNA: TGTGCCAGCAGCCTACGTAGGACTCCAGGGGCAGATACGCAGTATTTT. Residues: CASSLRRTPGADTQYF. The full variable domain, with the rest looked up from reference TRBV7-8 and TRBJ2-3, is GAGVSQSPRYKVAKRGQDVALRCDPISGHVSLFWYQQALGQGPEFLTYFQNEAQLDKSGLPSDRFFAERPEGSVSTLKIQRTQQEDSAVYLCASSLRRTPGADTQYFGPGTRLTVL.

The sample holds many counts of this clonotype. This chain connects TRBV7-4 to TRBJ2-1, with D unclear. V lost 1 base and J 7 bases, leaving 8 bases between the germline ends. The CDR3 has 13 amino acids. Germline CDR1 reads SGHVT; CDR2 reads SQSDAQ. CDR3 region: CASSLVPRNEQFF. Here the CDR3 DNA reads TGTGCCAGCAGCTTAGTGCCACGGAATGAGCAGTTCTTC.

This clonotype was picked up a small number of times. The genes are TRBV28 and TRBJ2-7, with TRBD2 identical over 7 bases. CDR1 and CDR2 from the germline V gene are MDHEN and SYDVKM. With V trimmed by 5 bases and J by 2 bases, 18 bases remained unmatched. The CDR3 is made up of 18 amino acids. The CDR3 DNA reads as TGTGCCAGCAGTCCCCGGGGTAGCGGGTTGCAGTTAACCTACGAGCAGTACTTC. This sequence encodes CASSPRGSGLQLTYEQYF.

The chain recombines TRBV7-8 with TRBJ2-1, with D maybe TRBD2 (5 bases). Germline values: CDR1 SGHVS, CDR2 FQNEAQ. V lost 5 bases and J lost 7, with 15 bases in between. This CDR3 region has 14 residues. CDR3 sequence (DNA): TGTGCCAGCAGCCCGCAAGGACTCAAGAATGAGCAGTTCTTC. Its translation is CASSPQGLKNEQFF.

This clonotype is a singleton in its sample. The V call is TRBV11-2, the J call TRBJ2-4, with 7 bases aligning to TRBD1. The CDR3 sequence is 17 residues long. After removal of 2 bases from V and 5 bases from J, the junction contained 12 bases not matched to a gene. Germline V gives CDR1 SGHAT, CDR2 FQNNGV. This CDR3 is CASSLFSSTGWENIQYF. For the CDR3, the DNA is TGTGCCAGCAGCTTATTTTCTTCGACAGGGTGGGAAAACATTCAGTACTTC.

This clonotype came up a few times. The CDR3 DNA reads TGTGCCAGCAGCTCGGACAGGTTGAACACCGGGGAGCTGTTTTTT. Translating gives CASSSDRLNTGELFF. The genes are TRBV7-9 and TRBJ2-2, with 7 nucleotides matching TRBD1. Germline V gene lookup returns CDR1 SEHNR and CDR2 FQNEAQ (reference sequence). This CDR3 spans 15 amino acids. Losses at the gene ends were 4 bases for V and 1 base for J; bases not matched to a gene: 3.

The V call is TRBV11-3, the J call TRBJ1-2; D is possibly TRBD1 (6 bases). The CDR3 consists of 15 residues. With 6 bases removed from V and 3 bases from J, the gap between germline ends came to 17 bases. The germline gives CDR1 SGHNT, CDR2 YENEEA. CDR3 coding DNA: TGTGCCAGCAGGGAGGACAGAGACATGGACTATGGCTACACCTTC. It is translated as CASREDRDMDYGYTF.

The chain has TRBV7-9 and TRBJ2-4, with 9 bases aligning to TRBD1. Germline V CDR1 and CDR2: SEHNR, FQNEAQ (reference sequence). V was clipped by 4 bases and J by 0 bases; unmatched bases: 4. This CDR3 is built from 16 residues. CDR3 coding DNA: TGTGCCAGCAGCTATCGGACAGGGGTAGCCAAAAACATTCAGTACTTC. Amino acids: CASSYRTGVAKNIQYF.

This clonotype was detected only a few times. The gene calls are TRBV7-2 and TRBJ2-3; D not resolved. The CDR3 has 12 amino acids. Trimming pared 6 bases from V and 4 bases from J, leaving 8 bases between. Per germline, CDR1 SGHTA and CDR2 FQGNSA. CDR3 region: CASSLMADTQYF. CDR3 nucleotide sequence: TGTGCCAGCAGTTTAATGGCAGATACGCAGTATTTT.